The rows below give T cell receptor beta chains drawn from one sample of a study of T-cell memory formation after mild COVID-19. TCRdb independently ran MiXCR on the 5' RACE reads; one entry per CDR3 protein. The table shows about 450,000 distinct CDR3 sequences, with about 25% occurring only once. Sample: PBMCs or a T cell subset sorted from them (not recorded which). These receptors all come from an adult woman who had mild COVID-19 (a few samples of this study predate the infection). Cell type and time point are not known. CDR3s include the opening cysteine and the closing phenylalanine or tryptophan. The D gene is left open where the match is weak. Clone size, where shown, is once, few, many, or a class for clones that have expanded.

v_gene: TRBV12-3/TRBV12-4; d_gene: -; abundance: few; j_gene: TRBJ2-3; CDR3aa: CASTLDGDTQYF; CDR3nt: TGTGCCAGCACCCTTGACGGGGATACGCAGTATTTT
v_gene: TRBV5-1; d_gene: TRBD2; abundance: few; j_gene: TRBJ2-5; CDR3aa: CASSLLLAEQETQYF; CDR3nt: TGCGCCAGCAGCTTGCTCCTAGCGGAACAAGAGACCCAGTACTTC
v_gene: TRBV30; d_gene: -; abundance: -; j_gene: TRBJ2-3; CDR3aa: CAWSVGGGTDTQYF; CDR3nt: TGTGCCTGGAGTGTTGGCGGGGGCACAGATACGCAGTATTTT
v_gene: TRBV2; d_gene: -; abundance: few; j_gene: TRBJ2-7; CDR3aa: CASSVEQSYEQYF; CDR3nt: TGTGCCAGCTCGGTCGAACAGTCCTACGAGCAGTACTTC
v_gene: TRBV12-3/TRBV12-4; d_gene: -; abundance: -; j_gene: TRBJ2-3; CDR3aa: CASSPAGGTGTDTQYF; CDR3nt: TGTGCCAGCAGCCCCGCAGGCGGAACTGGCACAGATACGCAGTATTTT
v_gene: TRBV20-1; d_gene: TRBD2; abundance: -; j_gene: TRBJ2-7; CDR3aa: CSAQRPQGLAAYEQYF; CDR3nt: TGCAGTGCCCAGAGGCCCCAGGGACTAGCAGCCTACGAGCAGTACTTC
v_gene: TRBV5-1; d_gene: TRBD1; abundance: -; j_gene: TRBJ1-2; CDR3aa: CASRMTGGPYGYTF; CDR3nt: TGCGCCAGCAGGATGACAGGGGGACCCTATGGCTACACCTTC
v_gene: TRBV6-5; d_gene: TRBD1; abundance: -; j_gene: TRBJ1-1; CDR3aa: CASSLLQGLETEAFF; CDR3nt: TGTGCCAGCAGCCTATTACAGGGGTTGGAAACTGAAGCTTTCTTT
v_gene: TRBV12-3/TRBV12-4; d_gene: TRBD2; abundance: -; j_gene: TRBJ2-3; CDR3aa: CASSPALAGKTDTQYF; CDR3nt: TGTGCCAGCAGTCCAGCCCTAGCGGGGAAAACAGATACGCAGTATTTT
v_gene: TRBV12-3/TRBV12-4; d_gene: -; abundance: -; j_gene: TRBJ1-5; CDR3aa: CASRIDRNNQPQHF; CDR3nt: TGTGCCAGCAGAATCGACAGGAACAATCAGCCCCAGCATTTT
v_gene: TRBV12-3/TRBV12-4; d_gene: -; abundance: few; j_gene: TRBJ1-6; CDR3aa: CASSSSAHYDNSPLHF; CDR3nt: TGTGCCAGCAGTTCCTCGGCCCACTATGATAATTCACCCCTCCACTTT
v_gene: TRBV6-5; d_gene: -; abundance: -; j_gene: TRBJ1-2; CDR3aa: CASSYVGGVDGYTF; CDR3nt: TGTGCCAGCAGTTACGTGGGGGGCGTCGATGGCTACACCTTC
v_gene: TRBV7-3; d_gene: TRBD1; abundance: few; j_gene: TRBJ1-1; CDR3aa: CASSSGQGVDTEAFF; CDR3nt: TGTGCCAGCAGCTCGGGACAGGGTGTGGACACTGAAGCTTTCTTT
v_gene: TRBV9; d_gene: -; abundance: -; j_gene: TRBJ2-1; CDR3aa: CASRGQHNEQFF; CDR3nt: TGTGCCAGCAGAGGACAGCACAATGAGCAGTTCTTC
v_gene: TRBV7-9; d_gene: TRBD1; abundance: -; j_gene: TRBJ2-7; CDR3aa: CASSPGQGRDEQYF; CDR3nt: TGTGCCAGCAGCCCGGGACAGGGACGCGACGAGCAGTACTTC
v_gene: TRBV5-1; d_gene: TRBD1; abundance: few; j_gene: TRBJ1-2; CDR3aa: CASSLKDRGLYGYTF; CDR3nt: TGCGCCAGCAGCTTGAAGGACAGGGGGCTCTATGGCTACACCTTC
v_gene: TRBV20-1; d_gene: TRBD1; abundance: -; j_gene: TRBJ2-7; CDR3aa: CSARVETGQSYEQYF; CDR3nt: TGCAGTGCTAGAGTTGAAACGGGACAGTCCTACGAGCAGTACTTC
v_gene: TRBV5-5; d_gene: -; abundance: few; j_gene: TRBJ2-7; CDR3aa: CASSLERMSYEQYF; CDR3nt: TGTGCCAGCAGCTTAGAAAGGATGTCCTACGAGCAGTACTTC
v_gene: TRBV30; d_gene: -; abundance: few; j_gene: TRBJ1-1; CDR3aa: CACGGYRDTEAFF; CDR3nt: TGTGCCTGCGGCGGGTACCGGGACACTGAAGCTTTCTTT
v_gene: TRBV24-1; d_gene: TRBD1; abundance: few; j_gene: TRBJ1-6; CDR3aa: CATSDGTAFNSPLHF; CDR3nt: TGTGCCACCAGTGACGGGACAGCTTTCAATTCACCCCTCCACTTT
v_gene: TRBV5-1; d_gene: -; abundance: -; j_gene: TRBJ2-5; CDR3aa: CASSLGGTAFEGRRTQYF; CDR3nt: TGCGCCAGCAGCCTGGGGGGGACAGCCTTTGAAGGACGGAGGACCCAGTACTTC
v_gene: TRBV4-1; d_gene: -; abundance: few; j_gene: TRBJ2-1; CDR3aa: CASSPEDFSSYNEQFF; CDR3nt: TGCGCCAGCAGCCCAGAGGACTTCAGCTCCTACAATGAGCAGTTCTTC
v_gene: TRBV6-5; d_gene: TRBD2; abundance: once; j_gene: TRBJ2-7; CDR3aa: CASSYSPSGSYEQYF; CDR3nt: TGTGCCAGCAGTTACTCGCCTAGCGGCTCCTACGAGCAGTACTTC
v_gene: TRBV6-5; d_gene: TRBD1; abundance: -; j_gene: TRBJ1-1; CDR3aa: CASRLGDRYLNTEAFF; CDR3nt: TGTGCCAGCAGGTTGGGGGACAGATACCTTAACACTGAAGCTTTCTTT
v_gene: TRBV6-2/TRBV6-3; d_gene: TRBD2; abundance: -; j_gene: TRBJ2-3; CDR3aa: CASSYSILAGGVDTQYF; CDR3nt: TGTGCCAGCAGTTACTCGATTCTAGCGGGAGGAGTAGATACGCAGTATTTT
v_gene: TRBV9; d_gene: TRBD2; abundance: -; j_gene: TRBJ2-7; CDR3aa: CASSPYGGAPYEQYF; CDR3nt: TGTGCCAGCAGCCCCTACGGGGGGGCCCCCTACGAGCAGTACTTC
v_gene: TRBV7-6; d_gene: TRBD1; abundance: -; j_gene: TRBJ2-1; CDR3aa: CASSLPNATGSIPNNEQFF; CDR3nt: TGTGCCAGCAGCTTACCCAATGCGACAGGGTCAATCCCCAACAATGAGCAGTTCTTC
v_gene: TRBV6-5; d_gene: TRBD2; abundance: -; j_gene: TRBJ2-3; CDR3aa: CASSYGAGESSTDTQYF; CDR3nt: TGTGCCAGCAGTTACGGGGCGGGAGAGAGTAGCACAGATACGCAGTATTTT
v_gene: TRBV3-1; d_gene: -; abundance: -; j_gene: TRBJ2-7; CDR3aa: CASSPDHRYEQYF; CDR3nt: TGTGCCAGCAGCCCGGACCACCGCTACGAGCAGTACTTC
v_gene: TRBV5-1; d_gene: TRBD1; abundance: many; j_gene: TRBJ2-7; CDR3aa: CASSLTGTAYEQYF; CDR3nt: TGCGCCAGCAGCCTAACCGGGACAGCCTACGAGCAGTACTTC
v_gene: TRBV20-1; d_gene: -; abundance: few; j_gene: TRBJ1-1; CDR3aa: CSARVERGNTEAFF; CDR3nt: TGCAGTGCTAGAGTCGAACGGGGGAACACTGAAGCTTTCTTT
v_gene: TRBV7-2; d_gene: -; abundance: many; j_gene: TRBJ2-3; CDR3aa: CASSPRRGSTDTQYF; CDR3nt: TGTGCCAGCAGCCCCAGGCGGGGTAGCACAGATACGCAGTATTTT
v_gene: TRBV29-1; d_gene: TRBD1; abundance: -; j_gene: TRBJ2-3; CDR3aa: CSAPRGQGQDTQYF; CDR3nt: TGCAGCGCCCCCCGGGGACAGGGTCAAGATACGCAGTATTTT
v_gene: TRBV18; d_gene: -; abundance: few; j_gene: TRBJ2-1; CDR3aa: CASSPKGPDEQFF; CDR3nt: TGTGCCAGCTCACCTAAAGGACCGGATGAGCAGTTCTTC
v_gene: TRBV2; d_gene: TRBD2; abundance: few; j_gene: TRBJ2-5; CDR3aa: CASSELAGGLQQETQYF; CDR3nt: TGTGCCAGCAGTGAACTAGCGGGAGGGCTCCAACAAGAGACCCAGTACTTC
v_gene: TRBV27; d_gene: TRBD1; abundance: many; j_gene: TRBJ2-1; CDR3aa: CASIPTGGSSYNEQFF; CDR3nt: TGTGCCAGCATTCCGACAGGGGGGAGCTCCTACAATGAGCAGTTCTTC
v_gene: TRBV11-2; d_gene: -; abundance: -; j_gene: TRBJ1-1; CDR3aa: CASSSVSELVNTEAFF; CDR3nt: TGTGCCAGCAGCTCCGTTTCCGAACTCGTGAACACTGAAGCTTTCTTT
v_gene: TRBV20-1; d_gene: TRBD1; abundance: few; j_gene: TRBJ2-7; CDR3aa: CSARSRDRHSYEQYF; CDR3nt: TGCAGTGCTAGATCCCGGGACAGGCATTCCTACGAGCAGTACTTC
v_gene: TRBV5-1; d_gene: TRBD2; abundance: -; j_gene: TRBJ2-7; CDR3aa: CASSTGGNPGREQYF; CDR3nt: TGCGCCAGCAGCACGGGAGGGAACCCGGGAAGGGAGCAGTACTTC
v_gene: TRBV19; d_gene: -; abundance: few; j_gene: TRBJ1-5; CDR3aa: CASSQDLDRFNQPQHF; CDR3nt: TGTGCCAGTAGTCAAGACTTGGACAGATTCAATCAGCCCCAGCATTTT
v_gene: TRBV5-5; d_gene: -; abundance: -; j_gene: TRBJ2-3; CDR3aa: CASSQQPGRTDTQYF; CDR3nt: TGTGCCAGCAGCCAACAACCAGGGAGGACAGATACGCAGTATTTT
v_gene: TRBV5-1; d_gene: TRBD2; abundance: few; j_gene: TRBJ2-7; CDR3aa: CASSPLLAGGGDQQYF; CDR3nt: TGCGCCAGCAGCCCCCTTCTAGCGGGAGGGGGGGATCAGCAGTACTTC
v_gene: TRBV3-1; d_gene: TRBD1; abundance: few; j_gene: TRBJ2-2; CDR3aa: CASSQEDRAASTGELFF; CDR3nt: TGTGCCAGCAGCCAAGAGGACAGGGCGGCGTCAACCGGGGAGCTGTTTTTT
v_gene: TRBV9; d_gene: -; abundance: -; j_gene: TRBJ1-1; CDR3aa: CASSPTGNWAEAFF; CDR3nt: TGTGCCAGCAGCCCTACAGGGAATTGGGCTGAAGCTTTCTTT
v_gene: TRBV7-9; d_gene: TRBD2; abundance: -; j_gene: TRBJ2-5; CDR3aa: CASRNPSGGLETQYF; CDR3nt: TGTGCCAGCAGGAACCCTAGCGGGGGGCTTGAGACCCAGTACTTC
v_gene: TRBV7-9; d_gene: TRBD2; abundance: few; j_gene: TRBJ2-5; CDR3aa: CASRLTAGGVQETQYF; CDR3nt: TGTGCCAGCAGACTCACAGCGGGAGGGGTCCAAGAGACCCAGTACTTC
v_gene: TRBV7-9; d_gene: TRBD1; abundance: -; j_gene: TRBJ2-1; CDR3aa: CASSQRDRVFF; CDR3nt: TGTGCCAGCAGTCAACGGGACAGAGTGTTCTTC
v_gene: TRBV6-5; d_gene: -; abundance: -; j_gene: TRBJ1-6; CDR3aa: CASSPEGTYNSPLHF; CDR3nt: TGTGCCAGCAGCCCCGAAGGGACCTATAATTCACCCCTCCACTTT
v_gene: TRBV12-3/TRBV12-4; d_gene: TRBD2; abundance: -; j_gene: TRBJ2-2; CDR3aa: CASSRLALGTGELFF; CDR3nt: TGTGCCAGCAGCCGACTAGCGTTGGGGACCGGGGAGCTGTTTTTT
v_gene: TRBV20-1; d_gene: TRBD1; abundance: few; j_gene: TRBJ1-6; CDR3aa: CSATIPGQGNSPLHF; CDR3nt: TGCAGTGCTACGATCCCGGGACAGGGGAACTCACCCCTCCACTTT
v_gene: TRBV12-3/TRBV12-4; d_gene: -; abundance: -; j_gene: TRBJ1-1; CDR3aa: CASKLGSRDTEAFF; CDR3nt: TGTGCCAGCAAACTCGGGAGCAGGGACACTGAAGCTTTCTTT
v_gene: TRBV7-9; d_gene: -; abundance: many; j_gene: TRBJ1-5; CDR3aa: CASSLGGQPQHF; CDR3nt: TGTGCCAGCAGCTTAGGGGGACAGCCCCAGCATTTT
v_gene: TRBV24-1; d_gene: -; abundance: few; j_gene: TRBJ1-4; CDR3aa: CATSDSRQTGKLFF; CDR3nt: TGTGCCACCAGTGATTCACGCCAGACGGGAAAACTGTTTTTT
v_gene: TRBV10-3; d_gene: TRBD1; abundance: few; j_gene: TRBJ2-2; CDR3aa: CAISATGQGYTGELFF; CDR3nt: TGTGCCATCAGTGCAACGGGACAGGGCTACACCGGGGAGCTGTTTTTT
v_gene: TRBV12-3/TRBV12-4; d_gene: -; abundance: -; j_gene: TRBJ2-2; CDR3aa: CASSFFHLANTGELFF; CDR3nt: TGTGCCAGCAGTTTTTTTCACCTCGCGAACACCGGGGAGCTGTTTTTT